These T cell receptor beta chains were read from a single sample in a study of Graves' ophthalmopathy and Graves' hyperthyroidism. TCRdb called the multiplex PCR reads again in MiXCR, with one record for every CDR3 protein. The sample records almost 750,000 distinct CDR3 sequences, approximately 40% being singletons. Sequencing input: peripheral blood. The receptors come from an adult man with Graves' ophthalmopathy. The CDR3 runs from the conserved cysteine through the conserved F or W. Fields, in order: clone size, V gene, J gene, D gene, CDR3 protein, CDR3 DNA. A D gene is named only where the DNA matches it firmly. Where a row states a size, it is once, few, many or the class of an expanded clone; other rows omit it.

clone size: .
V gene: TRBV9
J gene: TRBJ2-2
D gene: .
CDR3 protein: CASSAAHVVGELFF
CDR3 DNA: TGTGCCAGCAGCGCCGCCCACGTGGTCGGGGAGCTGTTTTTT

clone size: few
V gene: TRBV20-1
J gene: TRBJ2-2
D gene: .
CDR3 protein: CSANRGGNTGELFF
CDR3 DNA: TGCAGTGCTAACCGCGGCGGGAACACCGGGGAGCTGTTTTTT

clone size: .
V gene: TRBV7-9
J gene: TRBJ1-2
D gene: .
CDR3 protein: CASTGAGRGYGYTF
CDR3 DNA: TGTGCCAGCACCGGGGCAGGGCGCGGCTATGGCTACACCTTC

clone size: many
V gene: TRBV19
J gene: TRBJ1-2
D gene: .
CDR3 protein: CATESAGSTANYGYTF
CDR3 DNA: TGTGCCACTGAGTCGGCAGGATCAACCGCTAACTATGGCTACACCTTC

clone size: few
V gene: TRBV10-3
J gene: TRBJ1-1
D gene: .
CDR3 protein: CASSKKMNTEAFF
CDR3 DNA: TGTGCCAGCAGCAAAAAAATGAACACTGAAGCTTTCTTT

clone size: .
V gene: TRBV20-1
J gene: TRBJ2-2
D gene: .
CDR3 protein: CSAAWLTTGELFF
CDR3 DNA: TGCAGTGCGGCATGGCTCACGACCGGGGAGCTGTTTTTT

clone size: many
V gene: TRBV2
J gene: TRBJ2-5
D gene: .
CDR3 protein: CASSRLETQYF
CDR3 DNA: TGTGCCAGCAGTCGACTAGAGACCCAGTACTTC

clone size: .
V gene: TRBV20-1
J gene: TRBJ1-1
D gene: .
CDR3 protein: CSARLRRAEAFF
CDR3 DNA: TGCAGTGCTAGATTGAGGCGGGCTGAAGCTTTCTTT

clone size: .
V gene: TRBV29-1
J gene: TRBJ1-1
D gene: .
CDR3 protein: CSQVLGNTEAFF
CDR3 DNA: TGCAGCCAAGTCCTGGGGAACACTGAAGCTTTCTTT

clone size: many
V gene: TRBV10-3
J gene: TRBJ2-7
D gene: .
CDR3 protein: CAISDGVRANEQYF
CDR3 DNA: TGTGCCATCAGTGATGGGGTAAGGGCGAACGAGCAGTACTTC

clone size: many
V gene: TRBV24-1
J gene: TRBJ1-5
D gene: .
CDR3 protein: CATSDTGTSNQPQHF
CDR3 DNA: TGTGCCACCAGTGACACGGGGACTTCAAATCAGCCCCAGCATTTT

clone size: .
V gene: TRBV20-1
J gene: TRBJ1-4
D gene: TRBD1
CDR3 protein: CSATGQSNEKLFF
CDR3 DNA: TGCAGTGCTACGGGACAGTCTAATGAAAAACTGTTTTTT

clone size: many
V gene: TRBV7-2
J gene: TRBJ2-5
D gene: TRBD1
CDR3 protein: CASSLAGTGGIETQYF
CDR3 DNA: TGTGCCAGCAGCTTAGCCGGGACAGGGGGCATAGAGACCCAGTACTTC

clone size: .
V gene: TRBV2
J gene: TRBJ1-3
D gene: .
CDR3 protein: CATSERGNTIYF
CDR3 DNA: TGTGCCACCAGTGAGCGGGGAAACACCATATATTTT

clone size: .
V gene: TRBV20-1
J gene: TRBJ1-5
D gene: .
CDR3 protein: CSASRFRVRQGGNQPQHF
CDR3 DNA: TGCAGTGCTAGTCGTTTCCGGGTAAGGCAGGGAGGCAATCAGCCCCAGCATTTT

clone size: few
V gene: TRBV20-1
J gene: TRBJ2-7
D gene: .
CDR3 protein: CSARDIASYEQYF
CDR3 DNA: TGCAGTGCTAGAGATATAGCCTCGTACGAGCAGTACTTC

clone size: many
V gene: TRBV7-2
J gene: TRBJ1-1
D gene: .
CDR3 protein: CASSFSDRNTEAFF
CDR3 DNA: TGTGCCAGCAGCTTTTCCGACCGGAACACTGAAGCTTTCTTT

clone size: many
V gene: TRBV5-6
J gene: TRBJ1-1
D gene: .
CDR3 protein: CASSLALGGYTEAFF
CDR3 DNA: TGTGCCAGCAGCTTGGCCTTAGGAGGATACACTGAAGCTTTCTTT